These 19 T cell receptor beta chains share one sample of origin, sequenced in a study of persistence of HIV-infected CD4 T cells. These receptors' targets are unknown. The stimulus was lysate of CMV-infected fibroblasts, approximately 9.6 ug/mL. CD40L/CD69 double-negative CD45RO-high memory CD4+ T cells were collected. The libraries were made with immunoSEQ version 4 in survey mode. TCRdb's copy holds only in-frame clones and misses some; the assay was immunoSEQ multiplex PCR. The top ten clones hold approximately 1.6% of a sample with around 35,000 clones, more than 70% of them seen once. Sequenced material: CD4+ T cells sorted from PBMCs after roughly 19-hour stimulation, taken from a patient who received antiretroviral therapy. These receptors all come from an adult man with HIV who was CMV-seropositive.

The chain joins TRBV6-5 to TRBJ1-2; 7 nucleotides agree with TRBD1. The junction had 15 bases not matched to a gene; V was cut back by 6 bases and J by 8 bases. CDR3 length equals 15 residues. The germline CDR1 and CDR2 sequences are MNHEY and SVGAGI. The CDR3 DNA follows: TGTGCCAGCAGACCGGACAGGATCTTAGGTGAAGGCTACACCTTC. Translating it yields CASRPDRILGEGYTF.

The table lists this clone with a few counts. The chain joins TRBV7-3 to TRBJ2-7; 7 bases map to TRBD2. The CDR3 consists of 14 residues. Germline assignment: CDR1 SGHTA and CDR2 FQGTGA. With V trimmed by 4 bases and J by 6 bases, 9 bases remained unmatched. Here the CDR3 DNA reads TGTGCCAGCAGCTCCCGGCCCGGGGAGGGCGAGCAGTACTTC. It is translated as CASSSRPGEGEQYF.

This sequence joins TRBV29-1 and TRBJ1-5; 9 bases are a match to TRBD1. J was trimmed by 5 bases and V by 6 bases; bases with no gene match: 11. The CDR3 runs 15 residues. The germline CDR1 and CDR2 sequences are SQVTM and ANQGSEA. The chain's CDR3 is CSVLTGGFGDQPQHF. The DNA for the CDR3 is TGCAGCGTCTTGACAGGGGGTTTCGGAGATCAGCCCCAGCATTTT.

This chain joins TRBV21-1 and TRBJ2-7. TRBV21-1 is assigned pseudogene status. The CDR3 runs to 15 residues. The CDR3 DNA is TGTGCCAGCAGGCGCGTTATACACGTGTTAGACGAGCAGTACTTC. Translating it yields CASRRVIHVLDEQYF.

This chain links TRBV24-1 with TRBJ2-2, with D perhaps TRBD1 (6 bases). The CDR3 is 14 amino acids. The V gene's germline CDR1 is KGHDR and CDR2 SFDVKD. The V end was cut by 4 bases, the J end by 3 bases, with 8 bases between. Written as DNA, the CDR3 is TGTGCCACCAGTGAGGGGGCGCACACCGGGGAGCTGTTTTTT. This gives the protein CATSEGAHTGELFF.

V usage is TRBV28 and J usage is TRBJ1-1, with no clear D. This CDR3 spans 15 amino acids. Trimming left V 3 bases short and J 0 bases short, with 11 bases between. CDR1 is MDHEN and CDR2 is SYDVKM in the germline V gene. The CDR3 spells CASSLPSTVNTEAFF. The DNA for the CDR3 is TGTGCCAGCAGTTTGCCCTCTACAGTGAACACTGAAGCTTTCTTT.

The gene calls are TRBV6-5 and TRBJ1-6; 7 nucleotides align to TRBD1. CDR1 is MNHEY, CDR2 SVGAGI, per germline. The CDR3 has 12 amino acids. Unmatched junction bases numbered 7, after V lost 11 bases and J lost 9 bases. The CDR3 region is CASGQNASPLHF. The CDR3 region has the DNA TGTGCCTCGGGACAGAATGCTTCACCCCTCCACTTT.

The V and J genes are TRBV6-5 and TRBJ2-7; D is possibly TRBD1 (6 bases). Trimming pared 4 bases from V and 4 bases from J, leaving 14 bases between. The CDR3 sequence is 14 residues long. Looked up from germline, CDR1 is MNHEY and CDR2 is SVGAGI. CDR3 bases: TGTGCCAGCAGTTCCCCGGTACAGGGATACGAGCAGTACTTC. As protein: CASSSPVQGYEQYF.

CDR3 nucleotide sequence: TGTGCCAGCAGCTCTAACGTAGCGGGATACACAGATACGCAGTATTTT. Encoded protein: CASSSNVAGYTDTQYF. The V and J genes are TRBV7-6 and TRBJ2-3; TRBD2 matches 8 bases. This CDR3 has 16 amino acids. J lost 2 bases, V lost 4 bases, and 8 bases had no gene match. CDR1 is SGHVS, CDR2 FNYEAQ, per germline.

The CDR3 nucleotides read TGCAGCGCCGACGACGGCTACACCTTC. Translated: CSADDGYTF. J is TRBJ1-2 and V is TRBV29-1; D gene ambiguous. The CDR3 runs 9 residues. In germline, CDR1 is SQVTM, CDR2 ANQGSEA. Trimming cost V 7 bases and J 8 bases, with 8 bases left between them.

V is TRBV10-3 and J is TRBJ1-5; maybe TRBD1 (6 bases). CDR3 length: 13 amino acids. V lost 4 bases and J 5 bases, leaving 9 bases between the germline ends. The germline gives CDR1 ENHRY, CDR2 SYGVKD. The CDR3 reads CAISVGGYQPQHF. In nucleotides, the CDR3 is TGTGCCATCAGTGTAGGGGGGTATCAGCCCCAGCATTTT.

As to this clone: Additional DNA sequences in this sample encode the identical CDR3. The genes are TRBV19 and TRBJ1-5; D not certain. The CDR3 spans 12 residues. Looked up from germline, CDR1 is LNHDA and CDR2 is SQIVND (reference sequence). Trimming shortened V by 7 bases and J by 0 bases, and 4 bases separated the two germline ends. CDR3 loop: CASKDSNQPQHF. The CDR3 region has the DNA TGTGCCAGTAAGGATAGCAATCAGCCCCAGCATTTT.

The chain employs TRBV27 and TRBJ1-2, with D possibly matching TRBD1 (5 bases). V lost 6 bases and J lost 7, with 18 bases in between. Germline lookup yields CDR1 MNHEY and CDR2 SMNVEV (reference sequence). This CDR3 contains 14 residues. The CDR3 reads CASSPGGVIGGYTF. CDR3 DNA sequence: TGTGCCAGCAGCCCGGGAGGGGTAATCGGTGGCTACACCTTC.

The chain has TRBV15 and TRBJ1-5, with a possible D match to TRBD1 (6 bases). The CDR3 is 15 residues long. The V end lost 1 base, the J end lost 3 bases, and 10 bases lay between the germline ends. CDR1 and CDR2 (germline): LNHNV, YYDKDF (reference sequence). CDR3: CATSRGGGSNQPQHF. CDR3 in DNA: TGTGCCACCAGCAGAGGAGGGGGGTCCAATCAGCCCCAGCATTTT.

The chain combines TRBV3-1 (or the pseudogene TRBV3-2) with TRBJ2-2; a weak D match, TRBD2 (5 bases). Trimming took 0 bases from V and 2 from J, leaving 22 bases between them. Germline V gene data show CDR1 as LGHDT and CDR2 as YNNKEL (reference sequence). This CDR3 is built from 20 residues. CDR3 sequence: CASSQEVLRRGSGNTGELFF. DNA for the CDR3: TGTGCCAGCAGCCAAGAAGTATTAAGGCGAGGGTCGGGCAACACCGGGGAGCTGTTTTTT.

V usage is TRBV5-4 and J usage is TRBJ2-3; tentative D call: TRBD2 (5 bases). Per germline, CDR1 SGHNT and CDR2 YYREEE (reference sequence). V was clipped by 5 bases and J by 6 bases, with 13 bases between them. This CDR3 comprises 13 residues. CDR3 loop: CASRADRRDTQYF. The CDR3, as DNA: TGTGCCAGCAGGGCGGACCGGAGGGATACGCAGTATTTT.

In DNA form, the CDR3 reads TGCAGTGCTAGTGCAGGTTACACCGGGGAGCTGTTTTTT. Translated, it gives CSASAGYTGELFF. The chain recombines TRBV20-1 with TRBJ2-2; D unresolved. Per germline, CDR1 DFQATT and CDR2 SNEGSKA (reference sequence). The CDR3 extends over 13 amino acids. Trimming took 3 bases from V and 3 from J, leaving 8 bases between them.

The CDR3 spells CASSLEDTEAFF. Here the CDR3 DNA reads TGTGCCAGCAGCTTGGAGGACACTGAAGCTTTCTTT. The rearrangement links TRBV5-4 to TRBJ1-1, with unresolved D. In germline, CDR1 is SGHNT, CDR2 YYREEE (reference sequence). There are 12 residues in the CDR3. V lost 0 bases, J lost 3 bases, and 3 bases lay in between.

The chain joins TRBV6-6 to TRBJ1-1, with unresolved D. V lost 2 bases, J lost 0 bases, and 7 bases lay in between. Germline V lookup: CDR1 MNHNY, CDR2 SVGAGI (reference sequence). The CDR3 spans 14 residues. DNA for the CDR3: TGTGCCAGCAGTTACCCGGGTGTGAACACTGAAGCTTTCTTT. Protein product: CASSYPGVNTEAFF.